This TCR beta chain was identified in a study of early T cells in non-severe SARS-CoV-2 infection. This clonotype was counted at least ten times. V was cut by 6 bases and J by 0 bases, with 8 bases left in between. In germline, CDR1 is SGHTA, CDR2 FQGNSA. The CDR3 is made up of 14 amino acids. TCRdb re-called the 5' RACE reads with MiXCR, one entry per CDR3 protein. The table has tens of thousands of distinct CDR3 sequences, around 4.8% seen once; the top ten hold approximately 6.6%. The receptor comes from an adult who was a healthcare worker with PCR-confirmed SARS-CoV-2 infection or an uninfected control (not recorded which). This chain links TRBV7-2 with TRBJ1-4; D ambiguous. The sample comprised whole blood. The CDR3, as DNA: TGTGCCAGCAGTAGGGCGGCAACTAATGAAAAACTGTTTTTT. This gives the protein CASSRAATNEKLFF. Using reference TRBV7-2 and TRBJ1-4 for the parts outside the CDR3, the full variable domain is GAGVSQSPSNKVTEKGKDVELRCDPISGHTALYWYRQSLGQGLEFLIYFQGNSAPDKSGLPSDRFSAERTGGSVSTLTIQRTQQEDSAVYLCASSRAATNEKLFFGSGTQLSVL.